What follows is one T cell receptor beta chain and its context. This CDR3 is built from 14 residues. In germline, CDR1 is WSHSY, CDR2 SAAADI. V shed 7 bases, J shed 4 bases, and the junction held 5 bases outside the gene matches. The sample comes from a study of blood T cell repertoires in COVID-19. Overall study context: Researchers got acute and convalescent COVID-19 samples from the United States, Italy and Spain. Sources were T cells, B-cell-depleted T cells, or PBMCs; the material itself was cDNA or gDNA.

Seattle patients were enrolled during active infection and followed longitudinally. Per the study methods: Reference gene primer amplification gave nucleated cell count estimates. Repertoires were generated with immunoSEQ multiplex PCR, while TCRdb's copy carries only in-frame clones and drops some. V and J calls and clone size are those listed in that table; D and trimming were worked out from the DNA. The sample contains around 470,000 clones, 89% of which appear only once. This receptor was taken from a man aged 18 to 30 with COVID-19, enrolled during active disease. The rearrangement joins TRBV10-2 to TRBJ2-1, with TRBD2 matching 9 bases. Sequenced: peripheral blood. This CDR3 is CASTITSGYNEQFF. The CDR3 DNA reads TGCGCCAGCACAATCACTAGCGGGTACAATGAGCAGTTCTTC.